A selection of T cell receptor beta chains follows, all from one sample in a study of T cells in localized non-small cell lung cancer. Some clones are missing from TCRdb's copy, which holds only in-frame ones; the method was immunoSEQ multiplex PCR. The sample comprises under 25,000 clones, 80% to 95% of which are singletons, and 4% to 5% rests with the top ten. Specimen: peripheral blood, collected before any cancer treatment. These receptors were taken from a male donor older than 55 with stage I squamous cell lung carcinoma. The CDR3 runs from the conserved cysteine through the conserved F or W. The D gene is left open where the match is weak. Clone sizes are given selectively: once, few, many, or a class where the clone is expanded.

J | size | V | D | CDR3 | DNA
TRBJ2-7 | - | TRBV7-2 | - | CASSLLALDSYEQYF | TGTGCCAGCAGCCTACTAGCCTTAGACTCCTACGAGCAGTACTTC
TRBJ2-5 | - | TRBV4-3 | - | CASSPVEGETQYF | TGCGCCAGCAGCCCGGTGGAGGGCGAGACCCAGTACTTC
TRBJ2-1 | - | TRBV5-5 | - | CASSLAPPSDEQFF | TGTGCCAGCAGCTTGGCCCCTCCTAGCGATGAGCAGTTCTTC
TRBJ2-7 | - | TRBV7-2 | TRBD1 | CASSLSGTAPYEQYF | TGTGCCAGCAGCCTCTCTGGGACAGCTCCCTACGAGCAGTACTTC
TRBJ2-3 | once | TRBV21-1 | - | CASSTWDRGHTDTQYF | TGTGCCAGCAGCACCTGGGACAGGGGGCACACAGATACGCAGTATTTT
TRBJ2-2 | - | TRBV5-4 | - | CASSLGKNTGELFF | TGTGCCAGCAGCCTTGGAAAGAACACCGGGGAGCTGTTTTTT
TRBJ2-7 | - | TRBV27 | TRBD2 | CASSLRLARNEQYF | TGTGCCAGCAGTTTACGACTAGCGAGGAACGAGCAGTACTTC
TRBJ2-3 | - | TRBV7-2 | - | CASSLVDTQYF | TGTGCCAGCAGCTTGGTGGATACGCAGTATTTT
TRBJ2-2 | - | TRBV28 | - | CASRKYTGELFF | TGTGCCAGCAGGAAGTACACCGGGGAGCTGTTTTTT
TRBJ1-1 | - | TRBV9 | TRBD1 | CASSVQGVRTEAFF | TGTGCCAGCAGCGTACAGGGGGTAAGGACTGAAGCTTTCTTT
TRBJ1-1 | - | TRBV7-9 | - | CASSQDGPGEAFF | TGTGCCAGCAGCCAAGACGGGCCTGGGGAAGCTTTCTTT
TRBJ1-3 | - | TRBV6-5 | TRBD1 | CASSPTGGSGNTIYF | TGTGCCAGCAGCCCCACAGGGGGCTCTGGAAACACCATATATTTT
TRBJ1-2 | - | TRBV29-1 | - | CSVGVTDYGYTF | TGCAGCGTTGGTGTAACAGACTATGGCTACACCTTC
TRBJ2-3 | - | TRBV28 | - | CASSYPKDYTDTQYF | TGTGCCAGCAGTTACCCCAAAGATTACACAGATACGCAGTATTTT
TRBJ1-2 | few | TRBV7-3 | - | CASSLSAGSGYTF | TGTGCCAGCAGCTTAAGTGCAGGGTCTGGCTACACCTTC
TRBJ2-3 | - | TRBV14 | - | CASSQLRDRVDTQYF | TGTGCCAGCAGCCAGCTCCGGGACCGCGTAGATACGCAGTATTTT
TRBJ1-4 | - | TRBV7-9 | TRBD1 | CASSPGQVNEKLFF | TGTGCCAGCAGTCCGGGACAGGTTAATGAAAAACTGTTTTTT
TRBJ1-2 | - | TRBV11-1 | - | CASSPASGRYYGYTF | TGTGCCAGCAGCCCGGCCAGCGGGCGGTACTATGGCTACACCTTC
TRBJ2-1 | - | TRBV7-3 | - | CASSLEVEGSSYNEQFF | TGTGCCAGCAGCTTGGAGGTTGAGGGAAGCTCCTACAATGAGCAGTTCTTC
TRBJ2-5 | - | TRBV5-1 | - | CASSPGFQGETQYF | TGCGCCAGCAGCCCCGGCTTTCAGGGGGAGACCCAGTACTTC
TRBJ2-3 | - | TRBV6-5 | - | CASSLWGTDTQYF | TGTGCCAGCAGTCTCTGGGGCACAGATACGCAGTATTTT
TRBJ1-3 | - | TRBV6-1 | - | CASSEGTERNTIYF | TGTGCCAGCAGTGAGGGGACGGAACGAAACACCATATATTTT
TRBJ2-1 | - | TRBV7-6 | - | CASSLNSGGNEQFF | TGTGCCAGCAGCTTAAACTCTGGTGGCAATGAGCAGTTCTTC
TRBJ1-3 | - | TRBV4-3 | - | CASSQVGGSGNTIYF | TGCGCCAGCAGCCAAGTGGGGGGCTCTGGAAACACCATATATTTT
TRBJ2-1 | - | TRBV27 | - | CASRDAWRSYNEQFF | TGTGCCAGCAGAGATGCCTGGCGATCCTACAATGAGCAGTTCTTC
TRBJ2-7 | - | TRBV5-1 | - | CASSWVSGEQYF | TGCGCCAGCAGCTGGGTATCTGGCGAGCAGTACTTC
TRBJ2-5 | - | TRBV15 | - | CATRSTAFQETQYF | TGTGCCACCAGGTCGACAGCTTTTCAAGAGACCCAGTACTTC
TRBJ1-1 | once | TRBV9 | - | CASSPPGQFNTEAFF | TGTGCCAGCAGCCCTCCCGGGCAGTTCAACACTGAAGCTTTCTTT
TRBJ1-2 | once | TRBV28 | - | CASSLEGGVYGYTF | TGTGCCAGCAGTTTAGAGGGGGGGGTATATGGCTACACCTTC
TRBJ1-3 | - | TRBV5-1 | TRBD1 | CASWTGESSGNTIYF | TGCGCCAGTTGGACAGGGGAGAGCTCTGGAAACACCATATATTTT
TRBJ1-2 | - | TRBV6-5 | - | CASSRSQGGFYGYTF | TGTGCCAGCAGTCGCTCCCAAGGGGGGTTCTATGGCTACACCTTC
TRBJ2-7 | - | TRBV28 | - | CASSFPRDNYEQYF | TGTGCCAGCAGTTTCCCCCGGGACAACTACGAGCAGTACTTC
TRBJ2-5 | - | TRBV7-8 | - | CVSSFSVGLQETQYF | TGTGTCAGCAGCTTTTCAGTCGGACTTCAAGAGACCCAGTACTTC
TRBJ1-3 | once | TRBV21-1 | - | CASSQDVGRGAFRSGNTIYF | -
TRBJ2-1 | - | TRBV9 | - | CASSPRNLNEQFF | TGTGCCAGCAGCCCCCGAAACCTCAATGAGCAGTTCTTC
TRBJ2-2 | - | TRBV7-8 | - | CASSLVMTTMSPNTGELFF | TGTGCCAGCAGCTTAGTAATGACGACCATGTCACCGAACACCGGGGAGCTGTTTTTT
TRBJ1-3 | - | TRBV28 | - | CASIGSGNTIYF | TGTGCCAGCATTGGTTCTGGAAACACCATATATTTT
TRBJ1-5 | - | TRBV21-1 | - | CASSNAGVDRAQPQHF | TGTGCCAGCAGCAACGCGGGCGTCGACAGGGCTCAGCCCCAGCATTTT
TRBJ2-7 | - | TRBV28 | TRBD2 | CASTPSGHSYEQYF | TGTGCCAGCACCCCTAGCGGACACTCCTACGAGCAGTACTTC
TRBJ1-1 | - | TRBV5-1 | - | CASSLDSFNTEAFF | TGCGCCAGCAGCTTGGACAGTTTTAACACTGAAGCTTTCTTT
TRBJ1-5 | - | TRBV19 | TRBD1 | CASSNGQGKNQPQHF | TGTGCCAGTAGTAACGGACAGGGAAAGAATCAGCCCCAGCATTTT
TRBJ2-2 | - | TRBV6-1 | - | CASSGLPNTGELFF | TGTGCCAGCAGTGGACTCCCGAACACCGGGGAGCTGTTTTTT
TRBJ1-3 | - | TRBV19 | - | CASSIRSSGNTIYF | TGTGCCAGTAGTATCCGGAGCTCTGGAAACACCATATATTTT